This passage covers 27 T cell receptor beta chains from one sample sequenced in a study of graft-versus-host responses after intestinal transplantation. Clones were sequenced by immunoSEQ multiplex PCR, and TCRdb holds only the in-frame ones, with some missing. Counted here are about 13,000 clones, approximately 85% occurring once; the ten biggest clones make up approximately 23%. Source: PBMCs, taken after intestinal transplantation. Source of these receptors: a human patient who received an intestinal transplant, so some T cells may come from the graft donor.

The chain uses TRBV4-2 and TRBJ2-2; tentative D call: TRBD1 (5 bases). Germline V gene sequence: CDR1 LGHNA, CDR2 YNFKEQ. V was cut by 2 bases and J by 4 bases, with 8 bases left in between. The CDR3 sequence is 14 residues long. The CDR3 DNA reads as TGTGCCAGCAGCCAATCCCAGGGCACCGGGGAGCTGTTTTTT. Its translation: CASSQSQGTGELFF.

This clone was detected only once. The J gene is TRBJ2-1, the V gene TRBV7-2, with D unclear. Germline CDR1 reads SGHTA; CDR2 reads FQGNSA. Between the trimmed V and J ends, which lost 5 bases and 6 bases, there was a span of 8 bases. There are 12 residues in the CDR3. The CDR3 here is CASSQGFNEQFF. The CDR3 DNA reads as TGTGCCAGCAGCCAAGGGTTCAATGAGCAGTTCTTC.

The chain has TRBV28 and TRBJ1-5; D is perhaps TRBD1 (6 bases). The V end lost 7 bases, the J end lost 0 bases, and 13 bases lay between the germline ends. Germline V gives CDR1 MDHEN, CDR2 SYDVKM. The CDR3 contains 15 residues. CDR3 nucleotides: TGTGCCAGCAACCCGGGGGGCTATAGCAATCAGCCCCAGCATTTT. Translating gives CASNPGGYSNQPQHF.

The rearrangement uses TRBV5-1 and TRBJ1-4; possible D gene TRBD1, 6 bases. The germline V gene has CDR1 SGHRS and CDR2 YFSETQ. This CDR3 has 15 amino acids. Trimming left V 7 bases short and J 6 bases short, with 19 bases between. CDR3: CASRALTGGDEKLFF. CDR3 sequence (DNA): TGCGCCAGCCGGGCCCTGACAGGAGGGGATGAAAAACTGTTTTTT.

The rearrangement joins TRBV5-6 to TRBJ1-1; tentative D call: TRBD1 (6 bases). The CDR3 has 17 amino acids. Germline CDR1 SGHDT, CDR2 YYEEEE. V was shortened by 1 base and J by 1 base, with 17 bases between the two germline ends. The CDR3 protein is CASSLFALAQGNTEAFF. The CDR3 DNA sequence: TGTGCCAGCAGCTTGTTTGCCCTGGCACAGGGGAACACTGAAGCTTTCTTT.

The V and J genes are TRBV27 and TRBJ2-7, with D tentatively TRBD2 (5 bases). Trimming took off 5 bases at V and 5 bases at J, with 16 bases between the two ends. The CDR3 is 14 amino acids. The germline gives CDR1 MNHEY, CDR2 SMNVEV (reference sequence). CDR3 DNA sequence: TGTGCCAGCAGTCCCCAGGTTGAGGGCCACGAGCAGTACTTC. This gives the protein CASSPQVEGHEQYF.

V usage is TRBV11-2 and J usage is TRBJ2-5, with 12 bases identical to TRBD2. V dropped 0 bases and J dropped 5; count of bases not matched to a gene: 13. There are 19 residues in the CDR3. Germline CDR1 and CDR2: SGHAT and FQNNGV. Written as DNA, the CDR3 is TGTGCCAGCAGCTTAGATGGGCCTAGCGGGAGGGTAGGTTATGAGACCCAGTACTTC. Protein product: CASSLDGPSGRVGYETQYF.

J is TRBJ2-7 and V is TRBV11-2; 10 positions agree with TRBD1. The germline CDR1 and CDR2 sequences are SGHAT and FQNNGV. This CDR3 comprises 15 residues. Trimming removed 6 bases from V and 5 bases from J; junction bases left unmatched: 10. DNA of the CDR3: TGTGCCAGCAGGACTTCCGGGACAGGGGTCAACGAGCAGTACTTC. Protein product: CASRTSGTGVNEQYF.

J is TRBJ2-2 and V is TRBV12-2; the table assigns TRBD1, which was not confirmed against the DNA. TRBV12-2 is described as a pseudogene. The CDR3 runs to 15 residues. CDR3 loop: CASRTRDRGPVELFF. In DNA form, the CDR3 reads TGTGCAAGTCGCACCCGGGACAGGGGGCCTGTGGAGCTGTTTTTT.

The rearrangement links TRBV14 to TRBJ2-7; 10 bases map to TRBD2. The germline CDR1 and CDR2 sequences are SGHDN and FVKESK. The J segment lost 3 bases and the V segment lost 2 bases, leaving 4 bases of the junction unmatched. The CDR3 contains 15 residues. In DNA form, the CDR3 reads TGTGCCAGCAGCCAATTACTAGCGGGACTCTACGAGCAGTACTTC. It yields the protein CASSQLLAGLYEQYF. Full variable domain (rest looked up from reference TRBV14 and TRBJ2-7): EAGVTQFPSHSVIEKGQTVTLRCDPISGHDNLYWYRRVMGKEIKFLLHFVKESKQDESGMPNNRFLAERTGGTYSTLKVQPAELEDSGVYFCASSQLLAGLYEQYFGPGTRLTVT.

This clone was seen more than once but under ten times. The rearrangement links TRBV5-4 to TRBJ2-2; 8 bases map to TRBD2. The CDR3 is 16 amino acids. The V segment lost 1 base and the J segment 1 base; nucleotides outside the gene matches: 3. In germline, CDR1 is SGHNT, CDR2 YYREEE (reference sequence). The CDR3 protein is CASSLRSGRNTGELFF. CDR3 nucleotides: TGTGCCAGCAGCTTGCGAAGCGGGAGGAACACCGGGGAGCTGTTTTTT.

The genes are TRBV7-9 and TRBJ2-7, with TRBD2 matching 11 bases. V dropped 11 bases and J dropped 4; count of bases not matched to a gene: 10. CDR3 length: 14 residues. Germline CDR1 is SEHNR and CDR2 is FQNEAQ (reference sequence). The CDR3 bases are TGTGCCTCGAATTTAGCGGGAGGGCCGTACGAGCAGTACTTC. This encodes CASNLAGGPYEQYF.

This chain uses TRBV30 with TRBJ2-6; D may match TRBD1 or TRBD2 (5 bases each). This CDR3 has 15 residues. The ends were cut back, 4 bases at V and 4 bases at J, with 14 bases in the middle. Germline CDR1 and CDR2: GTSNPN and SVGIG (reference sequence). The CDR3 DNA reads TGTGCCTGGACCAAGTTCGGGGCCGGGGCCAACGTCCTGACTTTC. Residues: CAWTKFGAGANVLTF.

The rearrangement joins TRBV5-1 to TRBJ2-7, with TRBD2 matching over 7 bases. Germline V CDR1 and CDR2: SGHRS, YFSETQ. There are 16 residues in the CDR3. With 1 base clipped from V and 2 bases from J, the junction kept 9 bases outside the gene matches. CDR3 residues: CASSLNGTTNAYEQYF. The CDR3 DNA sequence: TGCGCCAGCAGCTTGAATGGGACTACTAACGCCTACGAGCAGTACTTC.

V usage is TRBV27 and J usage is TRBJ1-5; D is perhaps TRBD1 (6 bases). Trimming took off 4 bases at V and 7 bases at J, with 20 bases between the two ends. The length of the CDR3 is 16 residues. Germline V CDR1 and CDR2: MNHEY, SMNVEV (reference sequence). CDR3 region: CASSSVGPGGGQPQHF. Here the CDR3 DNA reads TGTGCCAGCAGTTCGGTGGGACCCGGAGGGGGACAGCCCCAGCATTTT.

The chain recombines TRBV18 with TRBJ2-5, with TRBD1 identical over 7 bases. Germline V lookup: CDR1 KGHSH, CDR2 LQKENI. V shed 4 bases and J 5 bases; nucleotides not matched to a gene: 10. The CDR3 extends over 15 amino acids. The DNA of the CDR3 is TGTGCCAGCTCACTAACAGGGGCCAGAGGGGAGACCCAGTACTTC. It codes for CASSLTGARGETQYF.

The chain has TRBV29-1 and TRBJ2-7; 7 nucleotides align to TRBD1. V lost 4 bases to trimming and J lost 5 bases; unmatched junction nucleotides: 14. The CDR3 sequence is 15 residues long. Germline lookup yields CDR1 SQVTM and CDR2 ANQGSEA. DNA of the CDR3: TGCAGCGTTGTGGGGGCAGGGACAGCACCCAACGAGCAGTACTTC. Protein product: CSVVGAGTAPNEQYF.

This chain uses TRBV6-5 with TRBJ2-7; 10 bases agree with TRBD2. V lost 5 bases to trimming and J lost 6 bases; unmatched junction nucleotides: 7. CDR1 MNHEY and CDR2 SVGAGI come from the germline V gene. The CDR3 runs 14 residues. The CDR3 region has the DNA TGTGCCAGCAGTCTTTCTAGCGGGAGAGGCGAGCAGTACTTC. This codes for CASSLSSGRGEQYF.

The V gene is TRBV2, the J gene TRBJ2-7; 7 bases align to TRBD1. Germline-derived CDR1 and CDR2 are SNHLY and FYNNEI. The length of the CDR3 is 15 residues. J gave up 5 bases and V 6 bases, and 13 bases lay outside the gene matches. This CDR3 is CASSRGGGWDNEQYF. The CDR3 DNA reads as TGTGCCAGCAGCCGAGGGGGCGGGTGGGATAACGAGCAGTACTTC.

The chain has TRBV27 and TRBJ2-7, with D perhaps assigned TRBD1 or TRBD2 (6 bases each). The CDR3 is 12 residues long. Trimming took off 7 bases at V and 3 bases at J, with 10 bases between the two ends. Germline V gene data show CDR1 as MNHEY and CDR2 as SMNVEV (reference sequence). CDR3 nucleotides: TGTGCCAGCAACGGAGGGGGCTACGAGCAGTACTTC. This gives the protein CASNGGGYEQYF.

This chain joins TRBV28 and TRBJ2-7, with no clear D. There are 12 residues in the CDR3. Trimming took off 7 bases at V and 2 bases at J, with 9 bases between the two ends. Per the germline V gene, CDR1 is MDHEN and CDR2 is SYDVKM. In DNA form, the CDR3 reads TGTGCCAGCACCGGCAGGCCCTACGAGCAGTACTTC. This translates into CASTGRPYEQYF.

This clone occurred a few times. The V gene is TRBV19, the J gene TRBJ2-5, with D tentatively TRBD2 (5 bases). Trimming removed 3 bases from V and 3 bases from J, with 11 bases in between. Germline CDR1 reads LNHDA; CDR2 reads SQIVND (reference sequence). The CDR3 is 14 residues long. In DNA form, the CDR3 reads TGTGCCAGTAGTATTGGTTCTAGCAAAGAGACCCAGTACTTC. Translating it yields CASSIGSSKETQYF. Variable domain in full (rest from reference TRBV19 and TRBJ2-5): DGGITQSPKYLFRKEGQNVTLSCEQNLNHDAMYWYRQDPGQGLRLIYYSQIVNDFQKGDIAEGYSVSREKKESFPLTVTSAQKNPTAFYLCASSIGSSKETQYFGPGTRLLVL.

The chain uses TRBV30 and TRBJ2-2; D unclear. CDR3 length: 15 residues. The germline V and J ends were trimmed by 0 bases and 6 bases, with 14 bases remaining between them. The germline V gene encodes CDR1 GTSNPN and CDR2 SVGIG (reference sequence). The CDR3 protein is CAWSVPVRMAGELFF. The CDR3 DNA is TGTGCCTGGAGTGTACCCGTCAGGATGGCCGGGGAGCTGTTTTTT.

This sequence joins TRBV6-6 and TRBJ2-3; 7 bases agree with TRBD1. CDR1 and CDR2 (germline): MNHNY, SVGAGI (reference sequence). V shed 0 bases, J shed 6 bases, and the junction held 3 bases outside the gene matches. CDR3 length: 14 amino acids. The CDR3 DNA is TGTGCCAGCAGTTACTCGATAGGGGGCGATACGCAGTATTTT. The encoded protein is CASSYSIGGDTQYF.

The chain employs TRBV5-4 and TRBJ2-1; 7 nucleotides agree with TRBD1. V lost 3 bases, J lost 1 base, and 1 base stayed unmatched. CDR1 SGHNT and CDR2 YYREEE come from the germline V gene (reference sequence). The CDR3 runs 14 residues. In DNA, the CDR3 is TGTGCCAGCAGCTCCAGGGGGTCCTACAATGAGCAGTTCTTC. This codes for CASSSRGSYNEQFF.

The rearrangement uses TRBV2 and TRBJ2-5; D ambiguous. The V end was cut by 4 bases, the J end by 6 bases, with 12 bases between. This CDR3 comprises 13 residues. Germline CDR1 is SNHLY and CDR2 is FYNNEI. The CDR3 loop reads CASSAKGFQTQYF. The CDR3 DNA sequence: TGTGCCAGCAGTGCAAAGGGTTTTCAGACCCAGTACTTC.

This chain connects TRBV29-1 to TRBJ1-4, with TRBD1 as a possible D gene (6 bases). CDR3 size: 14 residues. Germline V CDR1 and CDR2: SQVTM, ANQGSEA. V lost 2 bases and J lost 7, with 14 bases in between. DNA for the CDR3: TGCAGCGTTGAAATCTCGGGGGGGGCTGAAAAACTGTTTTTT. Translation: CSVEISGGAEKLFF.